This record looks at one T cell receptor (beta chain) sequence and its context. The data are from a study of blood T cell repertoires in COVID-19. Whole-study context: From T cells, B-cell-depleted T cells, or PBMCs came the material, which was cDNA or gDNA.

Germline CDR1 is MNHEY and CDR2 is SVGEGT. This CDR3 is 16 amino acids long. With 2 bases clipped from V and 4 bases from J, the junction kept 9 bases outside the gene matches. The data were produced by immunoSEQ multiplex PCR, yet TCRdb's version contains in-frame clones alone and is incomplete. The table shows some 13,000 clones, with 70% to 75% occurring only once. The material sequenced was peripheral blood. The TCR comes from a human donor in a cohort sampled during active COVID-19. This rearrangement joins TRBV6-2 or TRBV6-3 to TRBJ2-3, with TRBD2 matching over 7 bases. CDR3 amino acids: CASSYQTLAAPDTQYF. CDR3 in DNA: TGTGCCAGCAGTTACCAAACCCTAGCGGCCCCAGATACGCAGTATTTT.